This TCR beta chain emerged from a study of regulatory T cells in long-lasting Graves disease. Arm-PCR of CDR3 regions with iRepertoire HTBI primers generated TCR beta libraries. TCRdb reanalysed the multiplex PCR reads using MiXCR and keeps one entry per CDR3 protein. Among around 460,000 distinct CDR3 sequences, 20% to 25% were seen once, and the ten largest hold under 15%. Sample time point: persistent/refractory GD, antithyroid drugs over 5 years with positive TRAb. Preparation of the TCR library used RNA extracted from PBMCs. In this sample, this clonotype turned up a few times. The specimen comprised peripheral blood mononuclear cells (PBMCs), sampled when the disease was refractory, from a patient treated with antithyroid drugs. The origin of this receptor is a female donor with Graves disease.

Here the CDR3 DNA reads TGTGCCAGCAGCTTAGGCTTACAGGGAGAGTACACTGAAGCTTTCTTT. Translating it yields CASSLGLQGEYTEAFF. The chain links TRBV13 to TRBJ1-1; the D gene is possibly TRBD1 (6 bases). CDR3 size: 16 residues. Germline CDR1 is PRHDT and CDR2 is FYEKMQ (reference sequence). Trimming took off 0 bases at V and 3 bases at J, with 14 bases between the two ends.